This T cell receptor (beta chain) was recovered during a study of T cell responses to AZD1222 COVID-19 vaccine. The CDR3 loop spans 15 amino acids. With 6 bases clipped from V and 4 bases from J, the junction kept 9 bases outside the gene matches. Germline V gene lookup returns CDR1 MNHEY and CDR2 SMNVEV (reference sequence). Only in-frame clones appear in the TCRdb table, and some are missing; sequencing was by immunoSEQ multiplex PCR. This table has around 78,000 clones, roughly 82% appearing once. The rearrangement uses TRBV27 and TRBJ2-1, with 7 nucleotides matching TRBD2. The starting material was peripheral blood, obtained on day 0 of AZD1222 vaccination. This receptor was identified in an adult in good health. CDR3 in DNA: TGTGCCAGCAGCTGGGAGGGGTTGGATTACAATGAGCAGTTCTTC. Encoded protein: CASSWEGLDYNEQFF.